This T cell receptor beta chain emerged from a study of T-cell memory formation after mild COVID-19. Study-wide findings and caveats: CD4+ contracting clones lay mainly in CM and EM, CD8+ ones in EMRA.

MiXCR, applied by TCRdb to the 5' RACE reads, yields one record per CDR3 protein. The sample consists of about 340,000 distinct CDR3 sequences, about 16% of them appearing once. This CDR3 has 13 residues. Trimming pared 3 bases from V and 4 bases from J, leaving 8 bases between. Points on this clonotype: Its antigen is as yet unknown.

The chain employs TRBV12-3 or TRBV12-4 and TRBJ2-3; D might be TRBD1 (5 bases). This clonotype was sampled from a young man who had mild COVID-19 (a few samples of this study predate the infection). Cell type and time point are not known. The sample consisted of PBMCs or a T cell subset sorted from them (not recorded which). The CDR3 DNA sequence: TGTGCCAGCAGTTTGGGCAGGGCAGATACGCAGTATTTT. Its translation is CASSLGRADTQYF.